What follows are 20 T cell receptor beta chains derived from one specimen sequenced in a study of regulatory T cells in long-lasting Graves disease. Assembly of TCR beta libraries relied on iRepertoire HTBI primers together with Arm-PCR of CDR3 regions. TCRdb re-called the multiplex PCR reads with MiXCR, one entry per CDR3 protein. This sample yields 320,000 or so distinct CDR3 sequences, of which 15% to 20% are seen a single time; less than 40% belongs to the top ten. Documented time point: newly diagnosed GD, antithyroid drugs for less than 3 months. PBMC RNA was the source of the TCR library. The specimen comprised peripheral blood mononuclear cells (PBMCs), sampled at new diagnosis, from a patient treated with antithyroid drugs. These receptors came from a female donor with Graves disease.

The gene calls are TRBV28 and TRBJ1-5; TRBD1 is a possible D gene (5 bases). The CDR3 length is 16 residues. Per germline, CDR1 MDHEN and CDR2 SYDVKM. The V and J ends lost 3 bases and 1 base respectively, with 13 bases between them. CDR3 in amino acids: CASSLGQGLSNQPQHF. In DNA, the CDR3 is TGTGCCAGCAGTTTGGGGCAGGGATTGAGCAATCAGCCCCAGCATTTT.

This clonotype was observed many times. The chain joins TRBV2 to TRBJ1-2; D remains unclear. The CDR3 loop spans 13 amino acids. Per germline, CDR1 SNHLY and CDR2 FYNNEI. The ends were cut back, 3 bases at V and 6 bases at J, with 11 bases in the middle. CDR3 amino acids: CASSEPAINGYTF. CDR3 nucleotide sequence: TGTGCCAGCAGTGAGCCAGCCATAAATGGCTACACCTTC. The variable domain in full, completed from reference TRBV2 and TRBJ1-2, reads EPEVTQTPSHQVTQMGQEVILRCVPISNHLYFYWYRQILGQKVEFLVSFYNNEISEKSEIFDDQFSVERPDGSNFTLKIRSTKLEDSAMYFCASSEPAINGYTFGSGTRLTVV.

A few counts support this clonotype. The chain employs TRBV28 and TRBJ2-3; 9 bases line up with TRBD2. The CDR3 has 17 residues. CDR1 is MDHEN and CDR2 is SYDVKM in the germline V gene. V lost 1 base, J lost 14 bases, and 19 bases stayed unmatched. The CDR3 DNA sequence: TGTGCCAGCAGTTTATTTTTGGGTAGCGGGAGCCTCATTAGTACGTATTTT. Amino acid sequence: CASSLFLGSGSLISTYF.

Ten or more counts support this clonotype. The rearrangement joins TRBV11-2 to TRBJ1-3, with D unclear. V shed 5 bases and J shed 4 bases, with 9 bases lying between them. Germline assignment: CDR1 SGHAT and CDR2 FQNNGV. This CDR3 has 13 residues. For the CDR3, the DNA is TGTGCCAGCAGCAAAGTTTACGGAAACACCATATATTTT. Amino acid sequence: CASSKVYGNTIYF.

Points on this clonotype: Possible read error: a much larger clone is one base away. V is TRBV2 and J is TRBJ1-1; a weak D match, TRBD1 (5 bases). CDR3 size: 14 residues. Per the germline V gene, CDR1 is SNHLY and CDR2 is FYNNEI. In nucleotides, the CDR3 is TGTGCCGGCAGTATAACAGGTTTAAGGACTGAAGCTTTCTTT. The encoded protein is CAGSITGLRTEAFF.

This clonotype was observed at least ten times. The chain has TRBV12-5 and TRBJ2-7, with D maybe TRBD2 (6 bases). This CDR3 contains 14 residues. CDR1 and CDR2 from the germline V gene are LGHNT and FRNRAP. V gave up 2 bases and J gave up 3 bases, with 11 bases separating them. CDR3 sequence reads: CASGLSRAGYEQYF. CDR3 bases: TGTGCTAGTGGTTTGAGCAGAGCGGGCTACGAGCAGTACTTC.

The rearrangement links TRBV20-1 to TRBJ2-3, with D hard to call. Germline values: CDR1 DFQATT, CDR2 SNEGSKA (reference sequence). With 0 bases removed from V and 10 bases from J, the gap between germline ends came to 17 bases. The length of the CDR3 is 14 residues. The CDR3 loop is CSARESRRALPQYF. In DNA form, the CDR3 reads TGCAGTGCTAGAGAGTCCCGCCGTGCTTTACCGCAGTATTTT.

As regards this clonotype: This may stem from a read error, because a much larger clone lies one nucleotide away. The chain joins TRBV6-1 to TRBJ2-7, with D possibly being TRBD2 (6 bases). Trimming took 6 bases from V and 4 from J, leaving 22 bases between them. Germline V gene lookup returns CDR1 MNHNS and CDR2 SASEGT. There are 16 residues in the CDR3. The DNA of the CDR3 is TGTGCCAGCAGCGGGACTGGCGGGAAGGCGTTATACGAGCAGTACTTC. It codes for CASSGTGGKALYEQYF.

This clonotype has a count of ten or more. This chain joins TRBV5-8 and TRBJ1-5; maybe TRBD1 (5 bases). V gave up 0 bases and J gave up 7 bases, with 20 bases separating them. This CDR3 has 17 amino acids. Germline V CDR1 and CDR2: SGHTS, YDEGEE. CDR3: CASSLVRDALSSQPQHF. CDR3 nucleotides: TGTGCCAGCAGCTTGGTTCGGGACGCATTGTCATCGCAGCCCCAGCATTTT.

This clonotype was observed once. The CDR3 spells CASSGQGLENSPLHF. CDR3 coding DNA: TGTGCCAGCAGCGGACAGGGTTTAGAAAATTCACCCCTCCACTTT. This chain links TRBV7-2 with TRBJ1-6, with 8 nucleotides matching TRBD1. The CDR3 contains 15 residues. After removal of 5 bases from V and 7 bases from J, the junction contained 7 bases not matched to a gene. CDR1 and CDR2 from the germline V gene are SGHTA and FQGNSA.

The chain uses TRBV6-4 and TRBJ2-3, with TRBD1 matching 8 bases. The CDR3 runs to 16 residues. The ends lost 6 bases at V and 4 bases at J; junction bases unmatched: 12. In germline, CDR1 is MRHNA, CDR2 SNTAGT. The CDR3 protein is CASRPNQGADADTQYF. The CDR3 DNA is TGTGCCAGCAGGCCTAACCAGGGGGCCGATGCAGATACGCAGTATTTT.

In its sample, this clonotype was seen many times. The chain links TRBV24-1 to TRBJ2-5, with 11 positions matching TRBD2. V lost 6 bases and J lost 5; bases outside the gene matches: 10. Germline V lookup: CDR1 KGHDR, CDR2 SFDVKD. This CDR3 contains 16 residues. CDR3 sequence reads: CATSFPATSGAETQYF. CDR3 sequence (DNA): TGTGCCACCAGTTTTCCCGCGACTAGCGGGGCTGAGACCCAGTACTTC.

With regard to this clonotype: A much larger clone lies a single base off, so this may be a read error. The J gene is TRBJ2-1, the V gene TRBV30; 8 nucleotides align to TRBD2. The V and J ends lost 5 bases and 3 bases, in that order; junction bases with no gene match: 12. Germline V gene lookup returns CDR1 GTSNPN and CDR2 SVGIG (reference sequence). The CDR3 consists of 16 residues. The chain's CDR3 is CAWHVRDGGDYNEQFF. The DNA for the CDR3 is TGTGCCTGGCATGTCCGGGACGGGGGGGACTACAATGAGCAGTTCTTC.

CDR3 nucleotides: TGTGCCAGCAGCTTAGTAGGCGGCATGAACACTGAAGCTTTCTTT. Translation gives CASSLVGGMNTEAFF. The chain recombines TRBV11-3 with TRBJ1-1; D uncertain. V dropped 1 base and J dropped 0 bases, with 9 bases sitting between them. The CDR3 consists of 15 residues. Germline lookup yields CDR1 SGHNT and CDR2 YENEEA.

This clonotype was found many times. CDR3 protein: CASSIGLGGYEQYF. In nucleotides, the CDR3 is TGTGCCAGCAGTATAGGACTAGGAGGCTACGAGCAGTACTTC. This chain uses TRBV27 with TRBJ2-7, with TRBD2 identical over 7 bases. The germline CDR1 and CDR2 sequences are MNHEY and SMNVEV (reference sequence). V lost 5 bases, J lost 3 bases, and 7 bases stayed unmatched. The CDR3 loop spans 14 amino acids.

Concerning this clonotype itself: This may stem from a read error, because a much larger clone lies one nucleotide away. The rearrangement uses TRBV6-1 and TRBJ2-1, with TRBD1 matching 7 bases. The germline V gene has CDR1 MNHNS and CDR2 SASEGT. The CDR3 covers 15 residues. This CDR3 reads CASSEGDSFRNERFF. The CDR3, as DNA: TGTGCCAGCAGTGAAGGGGACAGCTTTCGGAATGAGCGGTTCTTC.

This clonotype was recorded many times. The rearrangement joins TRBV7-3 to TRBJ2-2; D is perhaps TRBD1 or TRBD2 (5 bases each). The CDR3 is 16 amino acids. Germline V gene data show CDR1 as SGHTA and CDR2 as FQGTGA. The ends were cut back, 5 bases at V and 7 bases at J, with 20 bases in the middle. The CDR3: CASSPIMGPFSGELFF. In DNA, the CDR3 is TGTGCCAGCAGCCCGATTATGGGACCATTCAGCGGGGAGCTGTTTTTT.

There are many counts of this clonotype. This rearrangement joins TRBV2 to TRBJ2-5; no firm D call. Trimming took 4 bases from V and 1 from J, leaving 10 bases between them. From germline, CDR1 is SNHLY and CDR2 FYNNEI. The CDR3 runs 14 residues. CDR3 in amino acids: CASSADGPQETQYF. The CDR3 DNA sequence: TGTGCCAGCAGTGCCGACGGGCCCCAAGAGACCCAGTACTTC. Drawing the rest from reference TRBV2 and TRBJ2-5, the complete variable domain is EPEVTQTPSHQVTQMGQEVILRCVPISNHLYFYWYRQILGQKVEFLVSFYNNEISEKSEIFDDQFSVERPDGSNFTLKIRSTKLEDSAMYFCASSADGPQETQYFGPGTRLLVL.

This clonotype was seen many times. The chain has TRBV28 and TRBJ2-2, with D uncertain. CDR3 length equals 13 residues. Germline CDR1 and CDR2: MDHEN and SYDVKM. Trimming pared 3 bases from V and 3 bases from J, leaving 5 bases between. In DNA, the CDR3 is TGTGCCAGCAGTTTGTATGACACCGGGGAGCTGTTTTTT. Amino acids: CASSLYDTGELFF. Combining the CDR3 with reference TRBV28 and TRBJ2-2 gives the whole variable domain DVKVTQSSRYLVKRTGEKVFLECVQDMDHENMFWYRQDPGLGLRLIYFSYDVKMKEKGDIPEGYSVSREKKERFSLILESASTNQTSMYLCASSLYDTGELFFGEGSRLTVL.

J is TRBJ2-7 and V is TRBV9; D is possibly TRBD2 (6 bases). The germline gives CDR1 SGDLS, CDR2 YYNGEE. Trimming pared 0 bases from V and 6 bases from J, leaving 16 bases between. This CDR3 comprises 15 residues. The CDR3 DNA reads TGTGCCAGCAGCGTAGCGGGCGGGGCCCCCGGCGAGCAGTACTTC. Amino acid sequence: CASSVAGGAPGEQYF.